Listed below are T cell receptor beta chains from one sample, sequenced in a study of technical replicates of blood from a handful of donors. Clones were sequenced by immunoSEQ multiplex PCR, and TCRdb holds only the in-frame ones, with some missing. Of about 93,000 clones detected, 95% appear once; the ten largest clones hold 0.2% to 0.3%. The sample consisted of T cells isolated from PBMCs. Receptor source: a human donor in good health. Each CDR3 is given with its conserved first and last residue. Fields, in order: D gene, V gene, clone size, J gene, CDR3 protein, CDR3 DNA. The D gene is left open where the match is weak. Not all rows give a size; the values are once, few, many and, for expanded clones, a class.

-	TRBV5-1	-	TRBJ1-2	CASSLEGDYGYTF	TGCGCCAGCAGCTTGGAGGGAGACTATGGCTACACCTTC
TRBD2	TRBV27	-	TRBJ2-5	CASSPKAGGETQYF	TGTGCCAGCAGCCCTAAAGCGGGAGGCGAGACCCAGTACTTC
-	TRBV30	few	TRBJ1-1	CAWSLRNTEAFF	TGTGCCTGGAGTCTCAGGAACACTGAAGCTTTCTTT
TRBD1	TRBV27	once	TRBJ2-2	CASSSGTGNTGELFF	TGTGCCAGCAGTTCTGGGACAGGGAACACCGGGGAGCTGTTTTTT
-	TRBV2	-	TRBJ2-2	CASSGQDTGELFF	TGTGCCAGCAGTGGACAGGACACCGGGGAGCTGTTTTTT
TRBD1	TRBV29-1	once	TRBJ2-5	CSVAGTEETQYF	TGCAGCGTGGCCGGGACAGAAGAGACCCAGTACTTC
-	TRBV9	-	TRBJ1-1	CASSSRAEINTEAFF	TGTGCCAGCAGCTCCCGAGCTGAAATCAACACTGAAGCTTTCTTT
-	TRBV7-9	-	TRBJ2-7	CASSLVGGREQYF	TGTGCCAGCAGCTTAGTAGGGGGACGCGAGCAGTACTTC
-	TRBV4-1	-	TRBJ1-1	CASSHPRQREVSNTEAFF	TGCGCCAGCAGCCACCCCAGACAGCGGGAGGTCTCGAACACTGAAGCTTTCTTT
-	TRBV13	-	TRBJ2-6	CASSLVASGANVLTF	TGTGCCAGCAGCTTAGTAGCTTCTGGGGCCAACGTCCTGACTTTC
TRBD1	TRBV29-1	-	TRBJ1-1	CSAAGGWGMNTEAFF	TGCAGCGCCGCAGGGGGCTGGGGAATGAACACTGAAGCTTTCTTT
-	TRBV6-5	-	TRBJ1-2	CASYRVDYGYTF	TGTGCCAGTTACAGGGTTGACTATGGCTACACCTTC
-	TRBV6-5	-	TRBJ1-2	CASSYSDGVGYTF	TGTGCCAGCAGTTACTCAGACGGGGTTGGCTACACCTTC
-	TRBV12-5	-	TRBJ1-1	CASGLVLENTEAFF	TGTGCTAGTGGTTTGGTACTTGAGAACACTGAAGCTTTCTTT
TRBD2	TRBV19	-	TRBJ2-3	CASSRLAGAADTQYF	TGTGCCAGTAGTCGGCTAGCGGGAGCTGCAGATACGCAGTATTTT
-	TRBV21-1	-	TRBJ2-5	CASSNDSPIQETQYF	TGTGCCAGCAGCAATGACAGCCCGATCCAAGAGACCCAGTACTTC
TRBD2	TRBV29-1	-	TRBJ2-7	CSVRKRDLYEQYF	TGCAGCGTTAGGAAGCGGGATCTTTACGAGCAGTACTTC
-	TRBV11-3	-	TRBJ2-7	CASSSTGFSYEQYF	TGTGCCAGCAGCTCCACAGGTTTCTCCTACGAGCAGTACTTC
TRBD1	TRBV19	-	TRBJ1-4	CASTSLGQGGTNEKLFF	TGTGCCAGTACCTCACTGGGACAGGGTGGCACTAATGAAAAACTGTTTTTT
-	TRBV27	-	TRBJ2-4	CASSGLEGVGGNIQYF	TGTGCCAGCAGTGGGCTGGAGGGAGTAGGTGGAAACATTCAGTACTTC
-	TRBV7-9	-	TRBJ1-5	CASSLGRISNQPQHF	TGTGCCAGCAGCTTAGGCAGGATAAGCAATCAGCCCCAGCATTTT
-	TRBV7-9	few	TRBJ1-1	CASSYGQINTEAFF	TGTGCCAGCAGCTATGGACAGATAAACACTGAAGCTTTCTTT
TRBD1	TRBV7-3	once	TRBJ2-1	CASSPGTGEYNEQFF	TGTGCCAGCAGCCCGGGGACAGGGGAATACAATGAGCAGTTCTTC
-	TRBV7-2	-	TRBJ2-5	CASSLAEGTQYF	TGTGCCAGCAGCTTAGCTGAGGGGACCCAGTACTTC
-	TRBV30	-	TRBJ2-7	CAWTPRRDSYEQYF	TGTGCCTGGACCCCACGCCGGGACTCTTACGAGCAGTACTTC
-	TRBV28	-	TRBJ1-5	CASSFPGDQPQHF	TGTGCCAGCAGTTTCCCAGGGGATCAGCCCCAGCATTTT
-	TRBV11-2	-	TRBJ1-6	CASRGDLRANSPLHF	TGTGCCAGCAGGGGAGACCTGCGGGCTAATTCACCCCTCCACTTT
TRBD1	TRBV5-4	-	TRBJ1-4	CASSRTGGMSNEKLFF	TGTGCCAGCAGCCGGACAGGGGGCATGTCTAATGAAAAACTGTTTTTT
-	TRBV7-3	-	TRBJ1-3	CASSPGSGNTIYF	TGTGCCAGCAGCCCCGGCTCTGGAAACACCATATATTTT
-	TRBV5-6	once	TRBJ1-1	CASSLVRDTEAFF	TGTGCCAGCAGCTTGGTACGGGACACTGAAGCTTTCTTT
TRBD1	TRBV11-2	-	TRBJ2-7	CASSSIRQGFHEQYF	TGTGCCAGCAGCTCTATTAGACAGGGGTTCCACGAGCAGTACTTC
-	TRBV30	-	TRBJ1-6	CAWRAPFNNSPLHF	TGTGCCTGGAGGGCACCCTTTAATAATTCACCCCTCCACTTT
-	TRBV11-3	-	TRBJ2-7	CASSFPGEGPGYEQYF	TGTGCCAGCAGCTTCCCAGGGGAGGGCCCGGGCTACGAGCAGTACTTC
-	TRBV6-5	-	TRBJ2-6	CATQNSGANVLTF	TGTGCCACCCAGAACTCTGGGGCCAACGTCCTGACTTTC
-	TRBV7-9	-	TRBJ1-1	CASSLGDLPEAFF	TGTGCCAGCAGCTTAGGAGATCTCCCTGAAGCTTTCTTT
TRBD2	TRBV6-5	-	TRBJ2-1	CASSLAVTSYNEQFF	TGTGCCAGCAGTCTAGCGGTCACCTCCTACAATGAGCAGTTCTTC
TRBD2	TRBV5-6	-	TRBJ2-1	CASSLEHFSGSRYNEQFF	TGTGCCAGCAGCTTGGAGCATTTTAGCGGGAGTAGGTACAATGAGCAGTTCTTC
TRBD1	TRBV28	-	TRBJ2-7	CASSTGQVYEQYF	TGTGCCAGCAGCACGGGACAGGTCTACGAGCAGTACTTC
TRBD1	TRBV30	-	TRBJ1-5	CAWDSTGVNQPQHF	TGTGCCTGGGATTCCACAGGGGTCAATCAGCCCCAGCATTTT
-	TRBV18	-	TRBJ2-3	CASSHGDRTDTQYF	TGTGCCAGCTCACACGGGGATCGCACAGATACGCAGTATTTT
-	TRBV14	-	TRBJ2-5	CASSPLTGPETQYF	TGTGCCAGCAGCCCCCTAACAGGGCCCGAGACCCAGTACTTC
TRBD1	TRBV5-4	-	TRBJ2-5	CASSSPQGERETQYF	TGTGCCAGCAGCTCCCCGCAGGGGGAGAGGGAGACCCAGTACTTC
TRBD1	TRBV6-1	-	TRBJ1-1	CASSTTGQGTEAFF	TGTGCCAGCAGTACCACGGGACAGGGAACTGAAGCTTTCTTT
-	TRBV4-1	-	TRBJ1-2	CASSQEGSPYTGQGYTF	TGCGCCAGCAGCCAAGAAGGGAGCCCGTATACAGGGCAGGGCTACACCTTC
TRBD2	TRBV2	-	TRBJ2-1	CASSESGSGGSSSYNEQFF	TGTGCCAGCAGTGAAAGTGGAAGCGGGGGTTCCTCCTCCTACAATGAGCAGTTCTTC
-	TRBV27	-	TRBJ2-1	CASSPRDFSYNEQFF	TGTGCCAGCAGTCCCAGGGACTTCTCCTACAATGAGCAGTTCTTC
-	TRBV5-4	-	TRBJ1-4	CASSLGRATNEKLFF	TGTGCCAGCAGCTTGGGCAGGGCCACTAATGAAAAACTGTTTTTT
-	TRBV9	-	TRBJ2-3	CASSPTGTISTDTQYF	TGTGCCAGCAGCCCCACAGGGACCATTAGCACAGATACGCAGTATTTT
-	TRBV4-1	-	TRBJ1-1	CASSQGAKNTEAFF	TGCGCCAGCAGCCAAGGGGCGAAGAACACTGAAGCTTTCTTT
TRBD1	TRBV30	-	TRBJ1-5	CAWSPRGIRQPQHF	TGTGCCTGGAGTCCCAGGGGGATCCGTCAGCCCCAGCATTTT
TRBD1	TRBV30	-	TRBJ1-5	CAWGTGGGPQHF	TGTGCCTGGGGGACAGGCGGAGGGCCCCAGCATTTT
-	TRBV6-1	-	TRBJ2-1	CASSELIGTHQFF	TGTGCCAGCAGTGAGCTTATCGGGACTCACCAGTTCTTC
-	TRBV6-4	once	TRBJ1-5	CASSRQASSPQHF	TGTGCCAGCAGTAGACAGGCATCTAGCCCCCAGCATTTT
TRBD1	TRBV27	-	TRBJ1-5	CASSLFSADRVNQPQHF	TGTGCCAGCAGTTTATTTAGCGCGGACAGGGTGAATCAGCCCCAGCATTTT